The 12 T cell receptor beta chains below all came from one sample that was sequenced in a study of T cell clonality in common variable immunodeficiency. Sequenced by immunoSEQ multiplex PCR; TCRdb stores in-frame clones only, minus some. The repertoire consists of tens of thousands of clones, none detected only once. Sequencing input: peripheral blood mononuclear cells. These receptors were obtained from a person aged 18 to 75 in good health.

Many counts were recorded for this clone. The CDR3 is cut off 3 residues early in the read; its end comes from the germline J gene. At the DNA level, this CDR3 is encoded by other sequences in the same sample as well. The V call is TRBV5-6, the J call TRBJ1-2; 7 bases match TRBD1. CDR1 and CDR2 from the germline V gene are SGHDT and YYEEEE. CDR3 length: 14 residues. Unmatched junction bases numbered 4, after V lost 3 bases and J lost 2 bases. The part of the CDR3 DNA that was read is TGTGCCAGCAGCTCTTTGACAGGGAACTATGGC. Its translation: CASSSLTGNYG. The full CDR3 protein is CASSSLTGNYGYTF. The full variable domain, completed using reference TRBV5-6 and TRBJ1-2, is DAGVTQSPTHLIKTRGQQVTLRCSPKSGHDTVSWYQQALGQGPQFIFQYYEEEERQRGNFPDRFSGHQFPNYSSELNVNALLLGDSALYLCASSSLTGNYGYTFGSGTRLTVV.

Notes on this clone: One base away lies a much larger clone, so this may be a sequencing read error. The read ends 3 residues shy of where the CDR3 ends; the end is completed using the germline J gene. The V gene is TRBV7-3, the J gene TRBJ2-2, with a possible D match to TRBD1 (5 bases). The germline CDR1 and CDR2 sequences are SGHTA and FQGTGA. The CDR3 runs to 17 residues. CDR3 region: CASSLVRSGSGANVLFF. The DNA read from the CDR3 is TGTGCCAGCAGCTTAGTAAGATCGGGCTCTGGGGCCAACGTG.

This clone appeared many times. Read sequence stops 3 residues before the CDR3 end, and the germline J gene provides the missing end. The chain couples TRBV19 to TRBJ1-2; TRBD1 matches at 9 bases. The CDR3 is made up of 15 amino acids. Germline CDR1 and CDR2: LNHDA and SQIVND (reference sequence). Losses at the gene ends were 5 bases for V and 4 bases for J; bases not matched to a gene: 8. The sequenced CDR3 bases are TGTGCCAGTAGTTGGGGACAGGGTGGGAGCTATGGC. Protein: CASSWGQGGSYG. In full, the CDR3 is CASSWGQGGSYGYTF.

This clone has a count of ten or more. CDR3 protein: CASSFGQGAGGYTF. CDR3 DNA, as far as it was read: TGTGCCAGCAGCTTTGGACAGGGGGCTGGTGGC. The V gene is TRBV5-6, the J gene TRBJ1-2; TRBD1 aligns across 11 bases. The read ends 3 residues early relative to the CDR3; the germline J gene fills the gap. This CDR3 region has 14 residues. Germline CDR1 reads SGHDT; CDR2 reads YYEEEE. Germline trimming cut 2 bases from V and 7 bases from J; bases unmatched to any gene: 4.

In its sample, this clone was seen many times. Coverage ceases 3 residues before the CDR3 finishes, and the germline J gene fills in the end. The chain couples TRBV7-8 to TRBJ2-2, with 11 bases that match TRBD1. CDR3 length: 16 amino acids. Looked up from germline, CDR1 is SGHVS and CDR2 is FQNEAQ. V dropped 7 bases and J dropped 8; count of bases not matched to a gene: 12. The CDR3 DNA, read in part, is TGTGCCAGCAACAACCCCCCGGACAGGGGGCTGGGGGAG. It is translated as CASNNPPDRGLGE. The whole CDR3 protein is CASNNPPDRGLGELFF.

This clone was counted many times. Read data end 3 residues before the CDR3 end; the end is taken from the germline J gene. The rearrangement links TRBV10-3 to TRBJ2-2, with D tentatively TRBD1 or TRBD2 (5 bases each). CDR1 and CDR2 from the germline V gene are ENHRY and SYGVKD. This CDR3 region has 17 residues. V was clipped by 2 bases and J by 3 bases, with 16 bases between them. Incomplete CDR3 DNA: TGTGCCATCAGTGAGAGGGAGTCAGGGTCCCACACCGGGGAG. Translated: CAISERESGSHTGE. The full CDR3 sequence reads CAISERESGSHTGELFF.

This clone was detected many times. The read terminates 3 residues ahead of where the CDR3 ends, so the germline J gene completes it. The chain is built from TRBV19 and TRBJ1-5, with TRBD1 as a possible D gene (5 bases). Trimming removed 5 bases from V and 7 bases from J, with 15 bases in between. Germline lookup yields CDR1 LNHDA and CDR2 SQIVND (reference sequence). CDR3 size: 14 residues. CDR3 DNA, as far as it was read: TGTGCCAGTAGTTCGGACATTTTTACGCAGCCC. Protein product: CASSSDIFTQP. The full-length CDR3 reads as CASSSDIFTQPQHF.

This clone was picked up a small number of times. CDR3 in amino acids: CASGLAKNIQYF. The covered CDR3 bases are TGTGCCAGCGGGCTAGCCAAAAACATT. The chain carries TRBV7-8 and TRBJ2-4; D not resolved. The DNA ends 3 residues before the CDR3 does, and the rest of the CDR3 is filled in from the germline J gene. In germline, CDR1 is SGHVS, CDR2 FQNEAQ. Trimming pared 8 bases from V and 0 bases from J, leaving 5 bases between. The CDR3 is 12 amino acids.

This clone was seen many times. The CDR3: CSARSGRGYEQYF. Partial CDR3 DNA: TGCAGTGCTAGAAGTGGACGCGGGTACGAG. The rearrangement joins TRBV20-1 to TRBJ2-7; D may be TRBD2 (5 bases). The read terminates 3 residues ahead of where the CDR3 ends, so the germline J gene completes it. Trimming left V 2 bases short and J 4 bases short, with 12 bases between. The CDR3 is made up of 13 amino acids. In germline, CDR1 is DFQATT, CDR2 SNEGSKA (reference sequence).

This clone was recorded a few times. The sequenced fragment ends 3 residues before the CDR3 boundary, so the rest is inferred from the germline J gene. The chain combines TRBV19 with TRBJ1-2; no definite D call. The CDR3 runs to 16 residues. Germline values: CDR1 LNHDA, CDR2 SQIVND (reference sequence). CDR3 DNA, as far as it was read: TGTGCCAGCAGGACGGACTCAGTAGTCCCGTACAATGAC. Encoded protein: CASRTDSVVPYND. The entire CDR3 protein is CASRTDSVVPYNDYTF.

This clone was counted at least ten times. The read falls 3 residues short of the CDR3 end, and the missing part is taken from the germline J gene. The rearrangement links TRBV7-8 to TRBJ2-7; 8 nucleotides align to TRBD1. J gave up 3 bases and V 4 bases, and 5 bases lay outside the gene matches. The CDR3 loop spans 14 amino acids. The germline gives CDR1 SGHVS, CDR2 FQNEAQ. The sequenced part of the CDR3 DNA is TGTGCCAGCAGCTCGGACAGGGCAAGCTACGAG. Translation gives CASSSDRASYE. The full CDR3 protein is CASSSDRASYEQYF.

This clone was detected ten times or more. The CDR3 is CASGLATTGELFF. The sequenced CDR3 bases are TGTGCCAGCGGGCTAGCGACGACCGGGGAG. V is TRBV11-2 and J is TRBJ2-2; D perhaps matches TRBD2 (6 bases). Coverage ceases 3 residues before the CDR3 finishes, and the germline J gene fills in the end. The germline V and J ends were trimmed by 8 bases and 5 bases, with 12 bases remaining between them. Germline V CDR1 and CDR2: SGHAT, FQNNGV. The CDR3 contains 13 residues.